The 15 T cell receptor beta chains listed next were all sequenced from one sample in a study of Graves' ophthalmopathy and Graves' hyperthyroidism. Amplifying from RNA transcripts, the study obtained TCR beta CDR3 regions. The first round was an RT-PCR with HTBI primers, and the second round was a multiplex PCR. MiXCR, run by TCRdb on the multiplex PCR reads, gives a single entry per CDR3 protein. In the table there are 350,000 to 400,000 distinct CDR3 sequences, 15% to 20% of which are singletons. Sequencing input: peripheral blood. All receptors come from a woman younger than 35 with Graves' ophthalmopathy.

This clonotype has a count of ten or more. The genes are TRBV5-1 and TRBJ2-7, with TRBD2 identical over 7 bases. Trimming removed 1 base from V and 2 bases from J; junction bases left unmatched: 3. Germline assignment: CDR1 SGHRS and CDR2 YFSETQ. CDR3 length: 14 residues. The CDR3 DNA sequence: TGCGCCAGCAGCTTGCGGGCGGGGGCCTACGAGCAGTACTTC. Its translation is CASSLRAGAYEQYF.

This clonotype was seen many times. This rearrangement joins TRBV2 to TRBJ1-5; no clear D gene. V lost 1 base and J 3 bases, leaving 7 bases between the germline ends. Germline V gives CDR1 SNHLY, CDR2 FYNNEI. The CDR3 consists of 14 residues. CDR3 sequence reads: CASSEENANQPQHF. The CDR3 coding sequence is TGTGCCAGCAGTGAAGAAAATGCCAATCAGCCCCAGCATTTT.

This chain uses TRBV20-1 with TRBJ2-5, with 7 bases fitting TRBD2. The CDR3 spans 13 residues. V trimming: 3 bases; J trimming: 4 bases; junction bases outside the gene matches: 5. The V gene's germline CDR1 is DFQATT and CDR2 SNEGSKA (reference sequence). This CDR3 reads CSARGEGGETQYF. CDR3 in DNA: TGCAGTGCTAGGGGGGAGGGAGGAGAGACCCAGTACTTC.

This clonotype showed up many times. The rearrangement links TRBV9 to TRBJ2-2, with 8 bases identical to TRBD1. The CDR3 has 14 amino acids. V trimming: 6 bases; J trimming: 6 bases; junction bases outside the gene matches: 7. Germline V gives CDR1 SGDLS, CDR2 YYNGEE. CDR3 nucleotide sequence: TGTGCCAGCAACCAGGGGGCTGGGGCCGGGGAGCTGTTTTTT. It codes for CASNQGAGAGELFF. Looking up the rest from reference TRBV9 and TRBJ2-2 gives the full variable domain: DSGVTQTPKHLITATGQRVTLRCSPRSGDLSVYWYQQSLDQGLQFLIQYYNGEERAKGNILERFSAQQFPDLHSELNLSSLELGDSALYFCASNQGAGAGELFFGEGSRLTVL.

The chain employs TRBV30 and TRBJ2-5, with D possibly matching TRBD2 (5 bases). The CDR3 loop spans 13 amino acids. Germline V CDR1 and CDR2: GTSNPN, SVGIG (reference sequence). The V gene lost 4 bases and the J gene lost 0 bases, with 9 bases spanning the gap. CDR3 sequence (DNA): TGTGCCTGGACGATGGGAGACCAAGAGACCCAGTACTTC. As protein: CAWTMGDQETQYF.

This clonotype occurred many times. The V call is TRBV2, the J call TRBJ1-5; D is undetermined. Trimming removed 1 base at V and 2 bases at J, with 12 bases between. The germline V gene has CDR1 SNHLY and CDR2 FYNNEI. The CDR3 runs 16 residues. CDR3 DNA sequence: TGTGCCAGCAGTGAAGAGGGCTTCGGCGGCAATCAGCCCCAGCATTTT. Protein: CASSEEGFGGNQPQHF.

This clonotype was seen ten or more times. This sequence joins TRBV11-2 and TRBJ2-7; D perhaps matches TRBD2 (6 bases). The germline V and J ends were trimmed by 5 bases and 4 bases, with 18 bases remaining between them. This CDR3 region has 15 residues. Germline V gene sequence: CDR1 SGHAT, CDR2 FQNNGV. The chain's CDR3 is CASSQLSGIGYEQYF. The CDR3 nucleotides are TGTGCCAGCAGCCAGCTTAGCGGAATAGGTTACGAGCAGTACTTC.

This clonotype was found many times. Written as DNA, the CDR3 is TGTGCCAGCAGCCCTGGGGAGGGACAGGGAAGGTTCGGCTACACCTTC. Translating it yields CASSPGEGQGRFGYTF. This rearrangement joins TRBV11-2 to TRBJ1-2; TRBD1 agrees at 9 bases. This CDR3 region has 16 residues. V lost 5 bases and J lost 8; bases outside the gene matches: 15. CDR1 is SGHAT and CDR2 is FQNNGV in the germline V gene.

This clonotype was observed at least ten times. V gene TRBV20-1 combines with J gene TRBJ2-5, with 7 bases fitting TRBD2. The CDR3 is 15 amino acids. CDR1 is DFQATT, CDR2 SNEGSKA, per germline (reference sequence). The V and J ends lost 1 base and 2 bases, in that order; junction bases with no gene match: 7. The CDR3 is CSARALVLAQETQYF. CDR3 nucleotide sequence: TGCAGTGCTAGAGCCCTCGTACTAGCGCAAGAGACCCAGTACTTC.

This clonotype has at least ten counts. The chain uses TRBV28 and TRBJ1-2; D not certain. The V gene's germline CDR1 is MDHEN and CDR2 SYDVKM. The CDR3 runs to 14 residues. The germline V and J ends were trimmed by 8 bases and 4 bases, with 17 bases remaining between them. CDR3 nucleotide sequence: TGTGCCAGCGACGAAGGGTTCCGCGGCTATGGCTACACCTTC. It encodes CASDEGFRGYGYTF.

This clonotype has ten or more counts. This chain joins TRBV10-3 and TRBJ1-1; D may be TRBD1 (6 bases). CDR1 is ENHRY and CDR2 is SYGVKD in the germline V gene. This CDR3 has 14 residues. Trimming took 6 bases from V and 5 from J, leaving 16 bases between them. The CDR3 here is CAISLFGGQTEAFF. The CDR3 region has the DNA TGTGCCATCAGCCTGTTCGGGGGGCAAACTGAAGCTTTCTTT.

This chain's CDR3 is CASSTGEGETQYF. The CDR3 DNA follows: TGTGCCAGCAGCACGGGGGAGGGAGAGACCCAGTACTTC. The chain links TRBV7-2 to TRBJ2-5; 7 nucleotides match TRBD2. This CDR3 is built from 13 residues. The ends lost 5 bases at V and 4 bases at J; junction bases unmatched: 4. The germline CDR1 and CDR2 sequences are SGHTA and FQGNSA.

This clonotype was detected many times. The chain carries TRBV4-1 and TRBJ2-2, with D uncertain. The V gene lost 3 bases and the J gene lost 3 bases, with 17 bases spanning the gap. Germline CDR1 MGHRA, CDR2 YSYEKL. The CDR3 is 17 residues long. The CDR3 DNA reads TGCGCCAGCAGCCAGCCGAGGCCCGGAACCTACACCGGGGAGCTGTTTTTT. It yields the protein CASSQPRPGTYTGELFF.

This clonotype was seen ten or more times. The rearrangement uses TRBV11-2 and TRBJ2-7, with TRBD1 matching over 10 bases. This CDR3 has 13 amino acids. Germline CDR1 reads SGHAT; CDR2 reads FQNNGV. J gave up 3 bases and V 8 bases, and 4 bases lay outside the gene matches. CDR3 protein: CASRQGAHYEQYF. The CDR3 DNA sequence: TGTGCCAGCCGACAGGGGGCTCACTACGAGCAGTACTTC.

This clonotype has at least ten counts. J is TRBJ1-1 and V is TRBV12-3 or TRBV12-4; D perhaps matches TRBD1 (6 bases). The CDR3 is 15 amino acids. Trimming removed 1 base at V and 2 bases at J, with 11 bases between. The DNA of the CDR3 is TGTGCCAGCAGTTTAGAGCCCAGGGGAAACACTGAAGCTTTCTTT. It yields the protein CASSLEPRGNTEAFF.